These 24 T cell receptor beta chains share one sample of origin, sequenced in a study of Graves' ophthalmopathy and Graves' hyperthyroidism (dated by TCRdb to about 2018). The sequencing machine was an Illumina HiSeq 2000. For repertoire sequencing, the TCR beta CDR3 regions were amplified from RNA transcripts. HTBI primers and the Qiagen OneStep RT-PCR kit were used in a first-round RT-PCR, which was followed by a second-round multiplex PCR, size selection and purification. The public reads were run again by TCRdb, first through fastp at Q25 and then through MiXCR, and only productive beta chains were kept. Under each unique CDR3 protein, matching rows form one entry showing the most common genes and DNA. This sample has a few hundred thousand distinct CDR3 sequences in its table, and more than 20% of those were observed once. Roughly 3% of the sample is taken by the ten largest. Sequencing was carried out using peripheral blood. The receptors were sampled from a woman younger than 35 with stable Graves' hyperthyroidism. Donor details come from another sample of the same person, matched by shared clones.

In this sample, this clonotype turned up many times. The CDR3 is CASSPVAGTQYF. The CDR3 nucleotides are TGTGCCAGCAGTCCGGTTGCCGGGACCCAGTACTTC. This rearrangement joins TRBV6-5 to TRBJ2-5, with D uncertain. Germline V gene lookup returns CDR1 MNHEY and CDR2 SVGAGI. The ends were cut back, 5 bases at V and 7 bases at J, with 11 bases in the middle. The CDR3 is made up of 12 amino acids.

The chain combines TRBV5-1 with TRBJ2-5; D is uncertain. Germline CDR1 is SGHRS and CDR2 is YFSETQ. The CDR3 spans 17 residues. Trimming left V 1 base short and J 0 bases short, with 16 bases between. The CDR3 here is CASSLLSRSGNQETQYF. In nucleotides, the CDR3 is TGCGCCAGCAGCTTGTTGTCGCGGAGTGGGAACCAAGAGACCCAGTACTTC.

The CDR3 bases are TGTGCCAGCAGTGCAGGGGAGGTGAACACTGAAGCTTTCTTT. Amino acid sequence: CASSAGEVNTEAFF. This sequence joins TRBV28 and TRBJ1-1; D perhaps matches TRBD1 (6 bases). The germline V gene has CDR1 MDHEN and CDR2 SYDVKM. The CDR3 is 14 amino acids. Trimming cost V 5 bases and J 0 bases, with 10 bases left between them.

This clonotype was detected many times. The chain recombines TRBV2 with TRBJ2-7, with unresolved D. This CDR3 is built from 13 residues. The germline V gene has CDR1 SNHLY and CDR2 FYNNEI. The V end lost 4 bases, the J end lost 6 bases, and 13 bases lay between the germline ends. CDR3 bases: TGTGCCAGCAGTGCGGCCTTCCTTATCGAGCAGTACTTC. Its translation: CASSAAFLIEQYF. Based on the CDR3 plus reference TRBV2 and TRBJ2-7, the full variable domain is EPEVTQTPSHQVTQMGQEVILRCVPISNHLYFYWYRQILGQKVEFLVSFYNNEISEKSEIFDDQFSVERPDGSNFTLKIRSTKLEDSAMYFCASSAAFLIEQYFGPGTRLTVT.

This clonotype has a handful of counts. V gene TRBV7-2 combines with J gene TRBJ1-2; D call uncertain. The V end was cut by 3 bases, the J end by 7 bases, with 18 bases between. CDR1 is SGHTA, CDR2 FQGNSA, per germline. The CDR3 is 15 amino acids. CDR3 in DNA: TGTGCCAGCAGCTTTAAAGTGGGTTCCGTCTCTGGCTACACCTTC. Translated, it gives CASSFKVGSVSGYTF.

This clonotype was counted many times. CDR3 residues: CASKGDYSYEQYF. CDR3 in DNA: TGCGCCAGCAAAGGGGACTACTCCTACGAGCAGTACTTC. V gene TRBV5-1 combines with J gene TRBJ2-7; TRBD2 agrees at 7 bases. Germline V gene lookup returns CDR1 SGHRS and CDR2 YFSETQ. Germline trimming cut 6 bases from V and 0 bases from J; bases unmatched to any gene: 3. The CDR3 loop spans 13 amino acids.

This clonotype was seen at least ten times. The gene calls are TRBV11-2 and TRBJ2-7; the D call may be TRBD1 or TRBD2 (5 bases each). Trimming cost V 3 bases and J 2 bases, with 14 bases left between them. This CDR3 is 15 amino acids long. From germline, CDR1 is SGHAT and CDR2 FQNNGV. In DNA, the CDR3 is TGTGCCAGCAGCTTGTGGCTTCCGGGGCCCTACGAGCAGTACTTC. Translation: CASSLWLPGPYEQYF.

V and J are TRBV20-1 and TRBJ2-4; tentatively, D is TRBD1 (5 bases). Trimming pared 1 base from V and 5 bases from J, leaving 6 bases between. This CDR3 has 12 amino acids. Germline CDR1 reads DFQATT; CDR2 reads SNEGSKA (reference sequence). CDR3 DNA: TGCAGTGCTAGAGTGGGGCAAAACATTCAGTACTTC. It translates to CSARVGQNIQYF.

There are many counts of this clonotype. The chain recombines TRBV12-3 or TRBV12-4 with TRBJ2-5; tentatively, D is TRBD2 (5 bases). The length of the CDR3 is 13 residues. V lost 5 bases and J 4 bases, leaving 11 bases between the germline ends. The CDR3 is CASSNSDPETQYF. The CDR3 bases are TGTGCCAGCAGTAATAGCGATCCAGAGACCCAGTACTTC.

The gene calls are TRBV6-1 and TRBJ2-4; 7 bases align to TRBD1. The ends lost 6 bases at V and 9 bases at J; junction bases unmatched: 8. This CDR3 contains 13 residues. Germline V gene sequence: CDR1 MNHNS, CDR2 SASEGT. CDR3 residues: CASSGTVGSIQYF. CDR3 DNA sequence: TGTGCCAGCAGCGGGACAGTAGGTAGCATTCAGTACTTC.

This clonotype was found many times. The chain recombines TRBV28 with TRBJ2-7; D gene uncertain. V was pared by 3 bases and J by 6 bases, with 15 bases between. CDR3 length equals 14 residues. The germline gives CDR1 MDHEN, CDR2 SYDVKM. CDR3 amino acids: CASSFSLGSREQYF. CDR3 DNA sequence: TGTGCCAGCAGTTTTTCCTTAGGGTCTCGCGAGCAGTACTTC. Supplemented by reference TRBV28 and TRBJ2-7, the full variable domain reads DVKVTQSSRYLVKRTGEKVFLECVQDMDHENMFWYRQDPGLGLRLIYFSYDVKMKEKGDIPEGYSVSREKKERFSLILESASTNQTSMYLCASSFSLGSREQYFGPGTRLTVT.

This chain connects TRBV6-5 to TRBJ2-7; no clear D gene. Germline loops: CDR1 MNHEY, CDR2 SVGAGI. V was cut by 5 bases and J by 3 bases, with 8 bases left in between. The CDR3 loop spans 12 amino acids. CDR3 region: CASSNHLYEQYF. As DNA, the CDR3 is TGTGCCAGCAGTAACCACCTCTACGAGCAGTACTTC.

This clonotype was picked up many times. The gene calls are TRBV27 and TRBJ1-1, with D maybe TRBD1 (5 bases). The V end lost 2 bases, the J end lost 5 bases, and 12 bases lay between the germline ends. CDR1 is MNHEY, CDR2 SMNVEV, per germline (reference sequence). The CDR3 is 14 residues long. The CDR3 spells CASSLGRAGTEAFF. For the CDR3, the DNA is TGTGCCAGCAGTTTAGGCAGGGCTGGAACTGAAGCTTTCTTT.

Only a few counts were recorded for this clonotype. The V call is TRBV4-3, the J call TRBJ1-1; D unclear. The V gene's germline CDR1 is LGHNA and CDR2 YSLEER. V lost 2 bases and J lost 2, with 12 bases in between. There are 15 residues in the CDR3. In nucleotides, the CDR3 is TGCGCCAGCAGCCAATCGGACCCTAGAAACACTGAAGCTTTCTTT. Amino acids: CASSQSDPRNTEAFF.

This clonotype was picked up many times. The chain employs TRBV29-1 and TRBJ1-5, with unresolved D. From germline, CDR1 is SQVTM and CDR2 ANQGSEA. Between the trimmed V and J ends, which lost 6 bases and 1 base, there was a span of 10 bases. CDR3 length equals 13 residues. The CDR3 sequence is CSVTTDSNQPQHF. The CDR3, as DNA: TGCAGCGTGACGACCGACAGCAATCAGCCCCAGCATTTT.

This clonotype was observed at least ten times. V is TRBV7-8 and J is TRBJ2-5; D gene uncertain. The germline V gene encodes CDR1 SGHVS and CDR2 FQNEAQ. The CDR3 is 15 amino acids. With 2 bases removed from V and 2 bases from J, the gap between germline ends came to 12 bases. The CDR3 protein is CASSLYQENQETQYF. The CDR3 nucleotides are TGTGCCAGCAGCTTATATCAGGAGAATCAAGAGACCCAGTACTTC.

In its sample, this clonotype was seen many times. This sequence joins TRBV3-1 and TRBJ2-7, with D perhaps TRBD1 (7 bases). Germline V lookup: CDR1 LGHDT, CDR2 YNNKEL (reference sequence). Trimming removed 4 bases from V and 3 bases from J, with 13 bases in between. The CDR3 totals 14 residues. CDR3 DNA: TGTGCCAGCAGCCCCAGGGGGGTAAACTACGAGCAGTACTTC. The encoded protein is CASSPRGVNYEQYF.

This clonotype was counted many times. The CDR3 bases are TGCAGTGCTAGAGATCTCGTCCGATATGGCTACACCTTC. It is translated as CSARDLVRYGYTF. The chain couples TRBV20-1 to TRBJ1-2; D remains unclear. Trimming took off 0 bases at V and 5 bases at J, with 10 bases between the two ends. The CDR3 sequence is 13 residues long. Germline V lookup: CDR1 DFQATT, CDR2 SNEGSKA (reference sequence).

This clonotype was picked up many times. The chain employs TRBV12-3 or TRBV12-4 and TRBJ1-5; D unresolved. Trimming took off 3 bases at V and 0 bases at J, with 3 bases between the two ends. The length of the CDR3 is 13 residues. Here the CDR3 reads CASSFSSNQPQHF. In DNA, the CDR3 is TGTGCCAGCAGTTTCTCTAGCAATCAGCCCCAGCATTTT.

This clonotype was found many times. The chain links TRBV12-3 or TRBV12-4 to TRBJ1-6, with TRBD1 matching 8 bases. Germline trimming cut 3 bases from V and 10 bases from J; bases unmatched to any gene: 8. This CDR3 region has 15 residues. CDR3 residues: CASSLPRGRGSPLHF. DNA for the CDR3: TGTGCCAGCAGTTTGCCCAGGGGGCGCGGATCACCCCTCCACTTT.

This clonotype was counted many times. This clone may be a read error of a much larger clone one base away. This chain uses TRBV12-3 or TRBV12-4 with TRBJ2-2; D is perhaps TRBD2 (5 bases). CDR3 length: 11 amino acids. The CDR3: CASTHPGELVF. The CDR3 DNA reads TGTGCCAGCACCCATCCCGGGGAGCTGGTTTTT.

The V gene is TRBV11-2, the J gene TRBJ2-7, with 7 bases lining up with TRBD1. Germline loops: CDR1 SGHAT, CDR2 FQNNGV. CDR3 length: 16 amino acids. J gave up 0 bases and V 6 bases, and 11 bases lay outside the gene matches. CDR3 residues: CASRKARTGYSYEQYF. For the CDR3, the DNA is TGTGCCAGCAGAAAAGCTAGGACAGGCTACTCCTACGAGCAGTACTTC.

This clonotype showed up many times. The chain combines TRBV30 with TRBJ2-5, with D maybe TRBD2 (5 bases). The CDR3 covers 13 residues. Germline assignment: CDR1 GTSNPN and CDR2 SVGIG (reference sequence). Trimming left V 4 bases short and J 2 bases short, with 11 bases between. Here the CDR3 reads CAWNGGGQETQYF. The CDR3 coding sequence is TGTGCCTGGAACGGAGGTGGACAAGAGACCCAGTACTTC.

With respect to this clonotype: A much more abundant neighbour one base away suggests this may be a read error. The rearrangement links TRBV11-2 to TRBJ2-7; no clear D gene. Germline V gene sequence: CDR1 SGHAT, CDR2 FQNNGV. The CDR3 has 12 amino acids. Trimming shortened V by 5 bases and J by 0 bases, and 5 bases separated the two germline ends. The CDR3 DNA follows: TGTGCCAGCAGCCAAGCCTCCTACGAGCAGTACTTC. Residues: CASSQASYEQYF.